Shown below are 29 T cell receptor beta chains from a single sample sequenced in a study of control samples from healthy donors and cancer patients. Repertoires were generated with immunoSEQ multiplex PCR, while TCRdb's copy carries only in-frame clones and drops some. Of 230,000 or so clones in the sample, about 94% were seen once. Sequenced input: blood. The receptor source for this set is a man between 45 and 60 years old in good health.

The rearrangement uses TRBV4-1 and TRBJ1-5; no reliable D call. The CDR3 totals 15 residues. Germline V gene data show CDR1 as MGHRA and CDR2 as YSYEKL. Trimming left V 2 bases short and J 0 bases short, with 8 bases between. In DNA form, the CDR3 reads TGCGCCAGCAGCCAAAGAGATTTTAGCAATCAGCCCCAGCATTTT. It specifies CASSQRDFSNQPQHF.

The chain couples TRBV2 to TRBJ1-1; D is possibly TRBD1 (5 bases). Trimming took off 5 bases at V and 10 bases at J, with 14 bases between the two ends. The CDR3 has 12 residues. CDR1 is SNHLY and CDR2 is FYNNEI in the germline V gene. The CDR3 sequence: CASSPGTPIAFF. The CDR3 DNA is TGTGCCAGCAGTCCCGGGACCCCGATAGCTTTCTTT.

The gene calls are TRBV27 and TRBJ2-7; D unclear. CDR1 is MNHEY, CDR2 SMNVEV, per germline (reference sequence). Trimming cost V 6 bases and J 2 bases, with 14 bases left between them. The CDR3 totals 14 residues. CDR3 sequence reads: CASRPRLNPYEQYF. CDR3 nucleotides: TGTGCCAGCAGGCCCCGGTTAAACCCCTACGAGCAGTACTTC.

The chain links TRBV2 to TRBJ1-2; tentative D call: TRBD1 (5 bases). CDR1 SNHLY and CDR2 FYNNEI come from the germline V gene. This CDR3 comprises 15 residues. V lost 0 bases and J lost 4, with 12 bases in between. The CDR3 reads CASSEAPGRGYGYTF. CDR3 coding DNA: TGTGCCAGCAGTGAAGCCCCGGGACGGGGCTATGGCTACACCTTC.

The rearrangement links TRBV18 to TRBJ1-6, with 10 bases fitting TRBD1. V trimming: 5 bases; J trimming: 5 bases; junction bases outside the gene matches: 6. CDR3 length: 16 amino acids. CDR1 is KGHSH and CDR2 is LQKENI in the germline V gene. Here the CDR3 reads CASSERTGGDNSPLHF. The CDR3 nucleotides read TGTGCCAGCTCAGAAAGGACAGGGGGGGATAATTCACCCCTCCACTTT.

This clone has just one count. The chain has TRBV18 and TRBJ2-1; D might be TRBD1 (5 bases). Germline values: CDR1 KGHSH, CDR2 LQKENI. V lost 3 bases and J 7 bases, leaving 10 bases between the germline ends. CDR3 size: 13 residues. Written as DNA, the CDR3 is TGTGCCAGCTCACCTAAAGGGGTTAATGAGCAGTTCTTC. Translated, it gives CASSPKGVNEQFF.

This chain joins TRBV5-1 and TRBJ2-2; unclear D gene. Germline V gene lookup returns CDR1 SGHRS and CDR2 YFSETQ. The germline V and J ends were trimmed by 4 bases and 2 bases, with 6 bases remaining between them. The CDR3 consists of 13 residues. This CDR3 reads CASSPRNTGELFF. In nucleotides, the CDR3 is TGCGCCAGCAGCCCACGAAACACCGGGGAGCTGTTTTTT.

This chain uses TRBV7-2 with TRBJ1-3, with 9 bases fitting TRBD1. CDR3 length equals 15 residues. V was clipped by 3 bases and J by 2 bases; unmatched bases: 2. Looked up from germline, CDR1 is SGHTA and CDR2 is FQGNSA. CDR3 region: CASSLDRGTGNTIYF. Written as DNA, the CDR3 is TGTGCCAGCAGCTTGGACAGGGGAACTGGAAACACCATATATTTT.

The CDR3 spells CASSRTGYRARELFF. The CDR3 bases are TGTGCCAGCAGTCGAACCGGATACAGGGCTAGGGAGCTGTTTTTT. This chain joins TRBV6-5 and TRBJ2-2; maybe TRBD1 (6 bases). The CDR3 consists of 15 residues. Germline-derived CDR1 and CDR2 are MNHEY and SVGAGI. V lost 5 bases and J lost 9, with 19 bases in between.

The genes are TRBV6-5 and TRBJ1-1; the D gene is possibly TRBD1 (5 bases). V lost 6 bases and J 4 bases, leaving 12 bases between the germline ends. CDR1 is MNHEY, CDR2 SVGAGI, per germline. This CDR3 comprises 13 residues. The CDR3 is CASRSQGFTEAFF. In DNA form, the CDR3 reads TGTGCCAGCAGAAGTCAGGGTTTCACTGAAGCTTTCTTT.

V is TRBV5-1 and J is TRBJ2-7, with D perhaps TRBD1 or TRBD2 (5 bases each). V was clipped by 4 bases and J by 5 bases, with 13 bases between them. There are 13 residues in the CDR3. Looked up from germline, CDR1 is SGHRS and CDR2 is YFSETQ. The CDR3 here is CASSVGPDHEQYF. DNA for the CDR3: TGCGCCAGCAGCGTGGGACCGGATCACGAGCAGTACTTC.

The chain joins TRBV5-5 to TRBJ1-4; weak D call: TRBD1 (5 bases). Deletions cut 1 base from V and 10 bases from J, with 14 bases between. Germline V gene data show CDR1 as SGHKS and CDR2 as YYEKEE (reference sequence). The length of the CDR3 is 14 residues. The CDR3 loop reads CASSLTPERGKLFF. Here the CDR3 DNA reads TGTGCCAGCAGCTTGACCCCAGAAAGGGGAAAACTGTTTTTT.

The chain combines TRBV24-1 with TRBJ2-2; a possible D gene is TRBD1 (5 bases). The CDR3 runs 13 residues. Germline CDR1 reads KGHDR; CDR2 reads SFDVKD. V shed 5 bases and J shed 7 bases, with 10 bases lying between them. The CDR3 bases are TGTGCCACCAGTGCAGCAGGGATCGGGGAGCTGTTTTTT. It specifies CATSAAGIGELFF.

The chain has TRBV14 and TRBJ2-1; a weak D match, TRBD1 (6 bases). This CDR3 is built from 16 residues. The germline V and J ends were trimmed by 3 bases and 8 bases, with 20 bases remaining between them. Germline CDR1 and CDR2: SGHDN and FVKESK. The CDR3 sequence is CASSHLRGQSPDEQFF. CDR3 in DNA: TGTGCCAGCAGCCATCTCAGAGGACAGTCCCCTGATGAGCAGTTCTTC.

V gene TRBV19 combines with J gene TRBJ2-6; a weak D match, TRBD1 (6 bases). The length of the CDR3 is 17 residues. Looked up from germline, CDR1 is LNHDA and CDR2 is SQIVND (reference sequence). Trimming shortened V by 5 bases and J by 0 bases, and 14 bases separated the two germline ends. The CDR3 sequence is CASSPAQGYSGANVLTF. In nucleotides, the CDR3 is TGTGCCAGTAGTCCGGCACAGGGATACTCTGGGGCCAACGTCCTGACTTTC.

This chain connects TRBV18 to TRBJ1-6; D remains unclear. The CDR3 length is 16 residues. V lost 1 base, J lost 0 bases, and 7 bases lay in between. Germline loops: CDR1 KGHSH, CDR2 LQKENI. The CDR3 coding sequence is TGTGCCAGCTCACCACGGGATCGCTCCTATAATTCACCCCTCCACTTT. Its protein is CASSPRDRSYNSPLHF. The full variable domain, in which reference TRBV18 and TRBJ1-6 provide the parts outside the CDR3, is NAGVMQNPRHLVRRRGQEARLRCSPMKGHSHVYWYRQLPEEGLKFMVYLQKENIIDESGMPKERFSAEFPKEGPSILRIQQVVRGDSAAYFCASSPRDRSYNSPLHFGNGTRLTVT.

The V and J genes are TRBV6-5 and TRBJ1-4; D is unclear. This CDR3 has 14 residues. V lost 8 bases to trimming and J lost 5 bases, with 15 bases between them. Germline V gives CDR1 MNHEY, CDR2 SVGAGI. In nucleotides, the CDR3 is TGTGCCAGCGGGCGGGCCCTCGAGAATGAAAAACTGTTTTTT. This sequence encodes CASGRALENEKLFF.

V and J are TRBV27 and TRBJ1-2, with D perhaps matching TRBD1 (5 bases). Germline values: CDR1 MNHEY, CDR2 SMNVEV (reference sequence). The germline V and J ends were trimmed by 3 bases and 8 bases, with 13 bases remaining between them. The CDR3 totals 13 residues. CDR3 protein: CASSFQGARGYTF. CDR3 DNA: TGTGCCAGCAGTTTCCAAGGGGCGCGAGGCTACACCTTC.

J is TRBJ1-3 and V is TRBV5-4, with D unresolved. CDR1 is SGHNT, CDR2 YYREEE, per germline (reference sequence). The CDR3 consists of 16 residues. Between the trimmed V and J ends, which lost 4 bases and 0 bases, there was a span of 14 bases. As DNA, the CDR3 is TGTGCCAGCAGCACCGCAGGAGGTATCTCTGGAAACACCATATATTTT. Its protein product is CASSTAGGISGNTIYF.

V gene TRBV19 combines with J gene TRBJ2-2, with 8 bases matching TRBD2. The germline V gene has CDR1 LNHDA and CDR2 SQIVND (reference sequence). The CDR3 totals 17 residues. J was trimmed by 3 bases and V by 1 base; bases with no gene match: 7. In DNA, the CDR3 is TGTGCCAGTAGTATAGGGGGTAGCGGGGTCCACACCGGGGAGCTGTTTTTT. Translating gives CASSIGGSGVHTGELFF.

The chain employs TRBV3-1 (or the pseudogene TRBV3-2) and TRBJ1-3; D remains ambiguous. Trimming cost V 0 bases and J 4 bases, with 4 bases left between them. Looked up from germline, CDR1 is LGHDT and CDR2 is YNNKEL (reference sequence). The CDR3 sequence is 13 residues long. Here the CDR3 DNA reads TGTGCCAGCAGCCAAGATTTGGGAAACACCATATATTTT. Translation: CASSQDLGNTIYF.

The rearrangement joins TRBV30 to TRBJ1-6, with a weak D call TRBD1 (5 bases). The CDR3 is 14 residues long. The germline V and J ends were trimmed by 4 bases and 5 bases, with 12 bases remaining between them. Germline V gives CDR1 GTSNPN, CDR2 SVGIG (reference sequence). The chain's CDR3 is CAWKGRVDNSPLHF. In DNA, the CDR3 is TGTGCCTGGAAGGGGAGGGTGGATAATTCACCCCTCCACTTT.

The chain carries TRBV7-2 and TRBJ1-5, with D maybe TRBD1 (6 bases). The CDR3 runs to 15 residues. The V end lost 5 bases, the J end lost 3 bases, and 14 bases lay between the germline ends. CDR1 is SGHTA, CDR2 FQGNSA, per germline. As DNA, the CDR3 is TGTGCCAGCAGCCCTCAGGGGACCAACAATCAGCCCCAGCATTTT. It yields the protein CASSPQGTNNQPQHF.

The chain has TRBV5-1 and TRBJ2-3; 7 bases align to TRBD2. The CDR3 sequence is 16 residues long. Germline CDR1 is SGHRS and CDR2 is YFSETQ. V was clipped by 3 bases and J by 3 bases; unmatched bases: 10. CDR3 nucleotides: TGCGCCAGCAGCTCTTTCAGCGGGGCTCTTACAGATACGCAGTATTTT. This sequence encodes CASSSFSGALTDTQYF.

The chain has TRBV19 and TRBJ2-7, with TRBD1 identical over 7 bases. Trimming at V came to 5 bases and at J to 6 bases, leaving 13 bases not matched to a gene. Per the germline V gene, CDR1 is LNHDA and CDR2 is SQIVND (reference sequence). The CDR3 runs 15 residues. The CDR3 bases are TGTGCCAGTAGTTGGGACAGTTCATCCTTGTTCGAGCAGTACTTC. Its protein product is CASSWDSSSLFEQYF.

The chain has TRBV24-1 and TRBJ1-2; no reliable D call. Germline loops: CDR1 KGHDR, CDR2 SFDVKD. This CDR3 has 12 residues. V was clipped by 3 bases and J by 6 bases, with 7 bases between them. The CDR3 is CATSDNLDGYTF. The CDR3, as DNA: TGTGCCACCAGTGATAACCTTGATGGCTACACCTTC.

Details on this clone: The sample has other DNA sequences that encode this CDR3 too. This chain connects TRBV7-7 to TRBJ1-1; D gene ambiguous. This CDR3 region has 13 residues. The germline CDR1 and CDR2 sequences are SSHAT and FNYEAQ (reference sequence). V was trimmed by 1 base and J by 1 base, leaving 4 bases between them. The CDR3 loop is CASSLDRNTEAFF. The CDR3 bases are TGTGCCAGCAGCTTAGACAGGAACACTGAAGCTTTCTTT.

The chain couples TRBV6-5 to TRBJ1-2; D may be TRBD1 (5 bases). This CDR3 region has 13 residues. Looked up from germline, CDR1 is MNHEY and CDR2 is SVGAGI. V was pared by 6 bases and J by 5 bases, with 13 bases between. CDR3: CASRLGLLYGYTF. CDR3 sequence (DNA): TGTGCCAGCAGGTTGGGACTGCTATATGGCTACACCTTC.

In this sample, this clone turned up once. The junction shows a germline mismatch at one end, possibly a read error. The chain joins TRBV9 to TRBJ2-2, with 8 bases matching TRBD2. Germline CDR1 SGDLS, CDR2 YYNGEE. This CDR3 is built from 15 residues. CDR3 nucleotides: TGTGCCCGCAGCATACGGGGGGGCATCGCCGGGGAGCTGTTTTTT. Translated, it gives CARSIRGGIAGELFF. Using reference TRBV9 and TRBJ2-2 for the parts outside the CDR3, the full variable domain is DSGVTQTPKHLITATGQRVTLRCSPRSGDLSVYWYQQSLDQGLQFLIQYYNGEERAKGNILERFSAQQFPDLHSELNLSSLELGDSALYFCARSIRGGIAGELFFGEGSRLTVL.